At least ten counts were recorded for the clone carrying this TCR beta chain. What it recognizes is unknown. This specimen comes from a study of blood T cells in healthy people across ages. There were healthy Caucasian individuals from Russia, aged roughly 6 to 100, serving as donors. The study isolated at least 6 million PBMCs from each sample. V gave up 4 bases and J gave up 2 bases, with 10 bases separating them. Germline V lookup: CDR1 SGHNT, CDR2 YYREEE (reference sequence). The CDR3 length is 15 residues. PCR was performed a second time for 7 to 11 cycles using a sample-barcoded 5' primer and a J-beta primer mix. Each CDR3 protein is one row after TCRdb ran MiXCR on the 5' RACE reads. Of fewer than 2 million distinct CDR3 sequences in the sample, 30% to 40% were seen once. Study conclusions and caveats: Roughly linear declines in TCR beta diversity per million T cells occurred with age.

This receptor was obtained from a human donor in good health. Sequenced input: blood. The rearrangement joins TRBV5-4 to TRBJ2-6; tentatively, D is TRBD1 (6 bases). The CDR3: CASSPWTAGANVLTF. In DNA, the CDR3 is TGTGCCAGCAGCCCATGGACAGCTGGGGCCAACGTCCTGACTTTC.